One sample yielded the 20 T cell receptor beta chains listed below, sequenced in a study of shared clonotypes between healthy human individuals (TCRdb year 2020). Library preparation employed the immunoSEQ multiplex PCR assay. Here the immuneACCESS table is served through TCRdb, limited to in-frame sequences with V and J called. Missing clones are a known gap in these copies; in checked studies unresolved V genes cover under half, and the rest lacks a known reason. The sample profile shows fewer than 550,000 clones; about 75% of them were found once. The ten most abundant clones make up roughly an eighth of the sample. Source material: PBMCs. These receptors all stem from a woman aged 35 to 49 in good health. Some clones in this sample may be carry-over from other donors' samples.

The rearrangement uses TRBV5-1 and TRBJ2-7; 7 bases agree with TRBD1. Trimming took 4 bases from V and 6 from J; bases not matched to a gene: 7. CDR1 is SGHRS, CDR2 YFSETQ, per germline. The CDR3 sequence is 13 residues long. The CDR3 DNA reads TGCGCCAGCAGCCGGGACAGTTCAGGCGAGCAGTACTTC. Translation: CASSRDSSGEQYF. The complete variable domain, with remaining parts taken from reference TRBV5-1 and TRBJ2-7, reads KAGVTQTPRYLIKTRGQQVTLSCSPISGHRSVSWYQQTPGQGLQFLFEYFSETQRNKGNFPGRFSGRQFSNSRSEMNVSTLELGDSALYLCASSRDSSGEQYFGPGTRLTVT.

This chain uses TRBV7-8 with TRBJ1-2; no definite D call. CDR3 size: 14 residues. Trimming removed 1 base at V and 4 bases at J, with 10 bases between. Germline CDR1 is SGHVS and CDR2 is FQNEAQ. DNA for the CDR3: TGTGCCAGCAGCTTAGTCCGTGGACCCTATGGCTACACCTTC. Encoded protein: CASSLVRGPYGYTF.

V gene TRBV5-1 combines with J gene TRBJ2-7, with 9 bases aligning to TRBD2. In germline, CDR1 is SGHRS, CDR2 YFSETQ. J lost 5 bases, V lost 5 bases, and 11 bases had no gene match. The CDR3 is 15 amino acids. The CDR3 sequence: CASSKTAGGPNEQYF. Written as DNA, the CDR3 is TGCGCCAGCAGTAAGACAGCGGGAGGACCCAACGAGCAGTACTTC.

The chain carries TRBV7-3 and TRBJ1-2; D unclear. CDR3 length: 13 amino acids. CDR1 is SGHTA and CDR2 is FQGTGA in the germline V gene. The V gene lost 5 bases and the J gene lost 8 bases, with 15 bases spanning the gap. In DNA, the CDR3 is TGTGCCAGCAGCCCCCGGAGGTCGGAAGGCTACACCTTC. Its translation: CASSPRRSEGYTF.

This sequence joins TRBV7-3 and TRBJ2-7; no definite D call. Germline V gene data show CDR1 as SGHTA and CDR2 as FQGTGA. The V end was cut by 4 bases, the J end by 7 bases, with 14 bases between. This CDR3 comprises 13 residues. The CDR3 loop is CASSSGVGFEQYF. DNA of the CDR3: TGTGCCAGCAGCTCAGGCGTAGGTTTTGAGCAGTACTTC.

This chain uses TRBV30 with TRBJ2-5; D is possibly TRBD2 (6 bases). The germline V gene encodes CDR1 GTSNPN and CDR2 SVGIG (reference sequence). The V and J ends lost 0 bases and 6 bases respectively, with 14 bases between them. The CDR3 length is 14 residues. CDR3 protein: CAWSVGFRGKTQYF. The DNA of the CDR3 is TGTGCCTGGAGTGTTGGTTTCCGGGGGAAGACCCAGTACTTC.

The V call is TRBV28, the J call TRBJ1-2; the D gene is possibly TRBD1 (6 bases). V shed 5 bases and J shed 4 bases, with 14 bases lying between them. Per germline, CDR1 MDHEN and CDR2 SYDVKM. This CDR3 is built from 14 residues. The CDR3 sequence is CASSLPGAGYGYTF. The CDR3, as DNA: TGTGCCAGCAGTCTGCCGGGGGCTGGCTATGGCTACACCTTC.

DNA for the CDR3: TGTGCCAGCAGCCGTAGCGGGCTCTCCTACGAGCAGTACTTC. It is translated as CASSRSGLSYEQYF. The V call is TRBV9, the J call TRBJ2-7; 7 bases are shared with TRBD2. Germline V lookup: CDR1 SGDLS, CDR2 YYNGEE. J lost 0 bases, V lost 4 bases, and 4 bases had no gene match. This CDR3 is built from 14 residues.

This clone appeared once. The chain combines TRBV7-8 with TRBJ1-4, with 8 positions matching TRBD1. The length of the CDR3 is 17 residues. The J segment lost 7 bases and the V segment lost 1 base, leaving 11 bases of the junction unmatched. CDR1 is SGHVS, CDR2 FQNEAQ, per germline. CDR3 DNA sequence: TGTGCCAGCAGCTTAGACAGGGGAGCCGGGACAGGTGAAAAACTGTTTTTT. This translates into CASSLDRGAGTGEKLFF.

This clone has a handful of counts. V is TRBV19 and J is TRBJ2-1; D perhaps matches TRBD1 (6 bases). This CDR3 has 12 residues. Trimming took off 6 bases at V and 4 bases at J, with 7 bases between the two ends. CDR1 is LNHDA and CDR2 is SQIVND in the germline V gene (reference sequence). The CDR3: CASRDSYNEQFF. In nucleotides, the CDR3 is TGTGCCAGTAGGGACAGTTACAATGAGCAGTTCTTC.

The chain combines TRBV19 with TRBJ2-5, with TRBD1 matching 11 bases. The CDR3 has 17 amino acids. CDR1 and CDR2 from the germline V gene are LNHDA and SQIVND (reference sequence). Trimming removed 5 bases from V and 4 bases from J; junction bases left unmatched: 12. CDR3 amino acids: CASSGRTRDRGRETQYF. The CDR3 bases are TGTGCCAGTAGTGGGAGGACGAGGGACAGGGGGAGAGAGACCCAGTACTTC. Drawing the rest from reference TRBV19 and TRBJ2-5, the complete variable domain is DGGITQSPKYLFRKEGQNVTLSCEQNLNHDAMYWYRQDPGQGLRLIYYSQIVNDFQKGDIAEGYSVSREKKESFPLTVTSAQKNPTAFYLCASSGRTRDRGRETQYFGPGTRLLVL.

The CDR3 nucleotides are TGTGCCAGCAGCTCCATGATCAATTCACCCCTCCACTTT. It specifies CASSSMINSPLHF. This chain links TRBV7-8 with TRBJ1-6; D unclear. Germline assignment: CDR1 SGHVS and CDR2 FQNEAQ. Trimming cost V 4 bases and J 7 bases, with 8 bases left between them. The CDR3 extends over 13 amino acids. Drawing the rest from reference TRBV7-8 and TRBJ1-6, the complete variable domain is GAGVSQSPRYKVAKRGQDVALRCDPISGHVSLFWYQQALGQGPEFLTYFQNEAQLDKSGLPSDRFFAERPEGSVSTLKIQRTQQEDSAVYLCASSSMINSPLHFGNGTRLTVT.

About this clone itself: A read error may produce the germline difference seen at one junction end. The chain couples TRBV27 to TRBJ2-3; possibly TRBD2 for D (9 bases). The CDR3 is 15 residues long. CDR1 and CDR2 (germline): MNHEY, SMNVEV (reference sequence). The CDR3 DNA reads TGTGCCAGCAGTCCTCGGACAGGGACGCTAGCGGGGTGGTGGTTT. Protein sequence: CASSPRTGTLAGWWF.

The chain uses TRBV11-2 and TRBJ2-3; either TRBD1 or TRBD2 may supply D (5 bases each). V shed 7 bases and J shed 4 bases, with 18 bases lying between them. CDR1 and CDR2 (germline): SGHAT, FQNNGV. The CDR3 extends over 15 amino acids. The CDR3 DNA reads TGTGCCAGCAAGAGCGGCTACCTAGGGGCAGATACGCAGTATTTT. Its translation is CASKSGYLGADTQYF. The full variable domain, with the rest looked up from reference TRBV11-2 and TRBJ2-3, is EAGVAQSPRYKIIEKRQSVAFWCNPISGHATLYWYQQILGQGPKLLIQFQNNGVVDDSQLPKDRFSAERLKGVDSTLKIQPAKLEDSAVYLCASKSGYLGADTQYFGPGTRLTVL.

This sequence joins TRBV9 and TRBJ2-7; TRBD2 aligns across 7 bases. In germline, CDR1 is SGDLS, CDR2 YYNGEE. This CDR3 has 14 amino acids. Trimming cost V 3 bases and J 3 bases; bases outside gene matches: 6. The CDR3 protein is CASSGGASGYEQYF. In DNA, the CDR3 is TGTGCCAGCAGCGGAGGAGCTAGCGGCTACGAGCAGTACTTC.

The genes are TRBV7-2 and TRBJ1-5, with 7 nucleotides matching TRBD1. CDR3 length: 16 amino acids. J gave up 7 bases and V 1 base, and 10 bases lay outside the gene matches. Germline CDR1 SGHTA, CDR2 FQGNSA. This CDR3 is CASSLGRTGVGQPQHF. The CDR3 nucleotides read TGTGCCAGCAGCTTAGGCCGGACAGGCGTCGGGCAGCCCCAGCATTTT.

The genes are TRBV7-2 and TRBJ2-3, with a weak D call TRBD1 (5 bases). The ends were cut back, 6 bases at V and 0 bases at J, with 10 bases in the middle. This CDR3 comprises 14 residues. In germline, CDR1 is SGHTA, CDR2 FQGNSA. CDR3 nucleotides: TGTGCCAGCAGATTTGGGGCTAGCACAGATACGCAGTATTTT. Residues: CASRFGASTDTQYF. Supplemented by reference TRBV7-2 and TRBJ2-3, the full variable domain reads GAGVSQSPSNKVTEKGKDVELRCDPISGHTALYWYRQSLGQGLEFLIYFQGNSAPDKSGLPSDRFSAERTGGSVSTLTIQRTQQEDSAVYLCASRFGASTDTQYFGPGTRLTVL.

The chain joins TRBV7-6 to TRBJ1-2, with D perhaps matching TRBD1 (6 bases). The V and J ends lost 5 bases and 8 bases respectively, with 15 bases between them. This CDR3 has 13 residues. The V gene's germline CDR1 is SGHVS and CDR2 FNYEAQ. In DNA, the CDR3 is TGTGCCAGCAGCCCATCACAGGGTACGGGCTACACCTTC. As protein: CASSPSQGTGYTF.

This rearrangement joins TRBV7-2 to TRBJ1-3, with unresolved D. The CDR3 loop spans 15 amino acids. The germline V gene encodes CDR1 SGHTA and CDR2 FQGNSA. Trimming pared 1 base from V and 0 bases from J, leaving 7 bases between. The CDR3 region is CASSLGPNSGNTIYF. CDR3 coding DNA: TGTGCCAGCAGCTTAGGACCGAACTCTGGAAACACCATATATTTT.

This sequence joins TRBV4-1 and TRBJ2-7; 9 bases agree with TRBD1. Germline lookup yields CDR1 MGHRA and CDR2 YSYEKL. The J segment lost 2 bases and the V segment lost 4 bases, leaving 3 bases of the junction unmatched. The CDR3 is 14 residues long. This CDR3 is CASSLRQGAYEQYF. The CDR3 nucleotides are TGCGCCAGCAGCCTACGACAGGGGGCCTACGAGCAGTACTTC.